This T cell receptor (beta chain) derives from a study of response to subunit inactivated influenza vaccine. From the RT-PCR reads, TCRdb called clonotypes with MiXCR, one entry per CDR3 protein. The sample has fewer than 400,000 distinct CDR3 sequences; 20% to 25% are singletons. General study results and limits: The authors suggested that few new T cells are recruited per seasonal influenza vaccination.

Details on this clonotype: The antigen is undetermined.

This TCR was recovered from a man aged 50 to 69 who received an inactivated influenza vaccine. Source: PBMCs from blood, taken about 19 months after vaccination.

CDR3 region: CASSIDGTSLYEQYF. CDR3 bases: TGTGCCAGTAGTATAGACGGAACCAGTCTCTACGAGCAGTACTTC. The V gene is TRBV19, the J gene TRBJ2-7; D is unresolved. V shed 0 bases and J shed 3 bases, with 12 bases lying between them. Per the germline V gene, CDR1 is LNHDA and CDR2 is SQIVND (reference sequence). CDR3 length: 15 amino acids.